The sequence of this T cell receptor beta chain was determined in a study of T cell responses to AZD1222 COVID-19 vaccine. Clones were sequenced by immunoSEQ multiplex PCR, and TCRdb holds only the in-frame ones, with some missing. This sample yields some 130,000 clones, of which roughly 80% are seen a single time; over 3.5% belongs to the top ten. Trimming shortened V by 6 bases and J by 2 bases, and 20 bases separated the two germline ends. This CDR3 region has 16 residues. Germline V CDR1 and CDR2: ENHRY, SYGVKD. This TCR came from an adult in good health. The V gene is TRBV10-3, the J gene TRBJ2-7; perhaps TRBD1 as D (6 bases). Sequenced material: peripheral blood, taken on day 0 of AZD1222 vaccination. In nucleotides, the CDR3 is TGTGCCATCAGCACGCCCGGGACACCAAAAACCTACGAGCAGTACTTC. It encodes CAISTPGTPKTYEQYF.